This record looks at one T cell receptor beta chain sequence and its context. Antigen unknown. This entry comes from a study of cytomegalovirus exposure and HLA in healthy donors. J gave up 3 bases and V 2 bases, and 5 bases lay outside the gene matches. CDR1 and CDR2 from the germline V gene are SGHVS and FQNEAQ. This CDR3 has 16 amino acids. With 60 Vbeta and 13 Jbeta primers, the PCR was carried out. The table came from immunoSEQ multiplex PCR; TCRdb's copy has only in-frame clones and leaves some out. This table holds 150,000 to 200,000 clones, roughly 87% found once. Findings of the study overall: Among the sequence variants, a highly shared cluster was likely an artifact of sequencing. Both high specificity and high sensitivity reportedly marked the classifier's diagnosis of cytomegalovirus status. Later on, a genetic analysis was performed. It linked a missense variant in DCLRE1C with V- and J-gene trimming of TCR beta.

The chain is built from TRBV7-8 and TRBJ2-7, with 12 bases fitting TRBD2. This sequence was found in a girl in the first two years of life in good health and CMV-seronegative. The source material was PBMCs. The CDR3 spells CASSLRLAGAIYEQYF. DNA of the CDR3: TGTGCCAGCAGCTTAAGACTAGCGGGGGCTATCTACGAGCAGTACTTC.